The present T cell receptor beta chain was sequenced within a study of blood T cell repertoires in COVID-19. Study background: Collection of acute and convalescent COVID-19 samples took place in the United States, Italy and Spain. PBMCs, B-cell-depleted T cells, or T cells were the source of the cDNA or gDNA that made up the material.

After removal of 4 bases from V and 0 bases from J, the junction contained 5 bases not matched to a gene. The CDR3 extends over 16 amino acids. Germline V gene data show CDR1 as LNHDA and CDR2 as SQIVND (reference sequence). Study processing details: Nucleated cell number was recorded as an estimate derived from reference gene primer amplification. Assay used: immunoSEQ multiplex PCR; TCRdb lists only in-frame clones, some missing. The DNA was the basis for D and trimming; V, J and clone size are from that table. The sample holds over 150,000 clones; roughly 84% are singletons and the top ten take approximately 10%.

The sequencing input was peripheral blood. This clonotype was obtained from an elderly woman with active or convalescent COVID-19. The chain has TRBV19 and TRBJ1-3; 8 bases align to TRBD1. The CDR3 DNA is TGTGCCAGTAGTACGGGACAGGATTACTCTGGAAACACCATATATTTT. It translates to CASSTGQDYSGNTIYF.